The sequence of this TCR beta chain was determined in a study of technical replicates of blood from a handful of donors. Trimming left V 0 bases short and J 4 bases short, with 13 bases between. CDR1 is LNHNV, CDR2 YYDKDF, per germline (reference sequence). The CDR3 contains 15 residues. TCRdb keeps only in-frame clones here, not all; method: immunoSEQ multiplex PCR. In the table there are fewer than 85,000 clones, approximately 94% of which are singletons. The source of this sequence is a human donor in good health. J is TRBJ2-7 and V is TRBV15; tentatively, D is TRBD2 (6 bases). Sequencing was performed on T cells isolated from PBMCs. The CDR3 sequence: CATSREGEALYEQYF. In nucleotides, the CDR3 is TGTGCCACCAGCAGAGAAGGGGAGGCTCTATACGAGCAGTACTTC. Full variable domain (outside the CDR3, taken from reference TRBV15 and TRBJ2-7): DAMVIQNPRYQVTQFGKPVTLSCSQTLNHNVMYWYQQKSSQAPKLLFHYYDKDFNNEADTPDNFQSRRPNTSFCFLDIRSPGLGDTAMYLCATSREGEALYEQYFGPGTRLTVT.